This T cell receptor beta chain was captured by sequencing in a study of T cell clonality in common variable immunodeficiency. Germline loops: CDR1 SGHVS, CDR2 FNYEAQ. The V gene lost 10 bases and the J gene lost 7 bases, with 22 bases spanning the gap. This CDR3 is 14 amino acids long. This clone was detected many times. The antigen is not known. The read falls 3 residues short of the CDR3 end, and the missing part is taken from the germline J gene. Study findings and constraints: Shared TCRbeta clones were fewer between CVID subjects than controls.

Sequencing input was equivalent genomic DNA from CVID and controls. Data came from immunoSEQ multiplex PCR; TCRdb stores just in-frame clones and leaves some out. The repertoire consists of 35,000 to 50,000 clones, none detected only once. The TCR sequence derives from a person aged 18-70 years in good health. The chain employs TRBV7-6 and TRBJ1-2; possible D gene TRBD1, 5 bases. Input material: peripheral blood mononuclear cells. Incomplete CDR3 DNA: TGTGCCACCCAACCCTTGACGGGGGAGCTTGGC. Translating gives CATQPLTGELG. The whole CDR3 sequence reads CATQPLTGELGYTF.